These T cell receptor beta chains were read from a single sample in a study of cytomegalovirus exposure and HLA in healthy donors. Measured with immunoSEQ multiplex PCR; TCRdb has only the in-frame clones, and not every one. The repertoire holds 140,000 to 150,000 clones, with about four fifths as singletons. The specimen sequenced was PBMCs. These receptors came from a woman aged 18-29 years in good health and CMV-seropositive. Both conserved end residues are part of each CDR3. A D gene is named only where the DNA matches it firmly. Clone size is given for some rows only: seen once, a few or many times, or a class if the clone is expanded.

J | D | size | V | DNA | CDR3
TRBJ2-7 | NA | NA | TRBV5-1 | TGCGCCAGCAGCTTGGAGGAATTGAGCGCCTACGAGCAGTACTTC | CASSLEELSAYEQYF
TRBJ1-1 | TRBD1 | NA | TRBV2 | TGTGCCAGCAAGGGGGCAGATGACCGACACACTGAAGCTTTCTTT | CASKGADDRHTEAFF
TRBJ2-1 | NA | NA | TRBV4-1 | TGCGCCAGCAGCCAAGGTCCGGCAGGCTACAATGAGCAGTTCTTC | CASSQGPAGYNEQFF
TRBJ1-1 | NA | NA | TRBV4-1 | TGCGCCAGCAGCCCCGGGATTAACTTTGAAGCTTTCTTT | CASSPGINFEAFF
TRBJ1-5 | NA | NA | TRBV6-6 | TGTGCCAGCAGTTCCGGGGGAAACAATCAGCCCCAGCATTTT | CASSSGGNNQPQHF
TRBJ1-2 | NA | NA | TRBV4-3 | TGCGCCAGCAGCCAAGGACAGGCGGACCACTATGGCTACACCTTC | CASSQGQADHYGYTF
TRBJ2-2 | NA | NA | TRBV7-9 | TGTGCCAGCAGCTTAGCCGGGGGGAACACCGGGGAGCTGTTTTTT | CASSLAGGNTGELFF
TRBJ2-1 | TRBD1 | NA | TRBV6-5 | TGTGCCAGCAGTTACTATGGGACAGGGTCCCACAATGAGCAGTTCTTC | CASSYYGTGSHNEQFF
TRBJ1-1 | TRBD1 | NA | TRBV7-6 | TGTGCCAGCAGCCATAGGACAGGGCCGGCCACTGAAGCTTTCTTT | CASSHRTGPATEAFF
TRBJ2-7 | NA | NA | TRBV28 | TGTGCCAGCAGTTACCGGACTCGCGGGATCAACGAGCAGTACTTC | CASSYRTRGINEQYF
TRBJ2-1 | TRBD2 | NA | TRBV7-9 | TGTGCCAGCAGCGGACTAGACAATGAGCAGTTCTTC | CASSGLDNEQFF
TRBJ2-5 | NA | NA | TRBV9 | TGTGCCAGCAGCGTAGCTACCGGAGACCTTCTCGGAGAGACCCAGTACTTC | CASSVATGDLLGETQYF
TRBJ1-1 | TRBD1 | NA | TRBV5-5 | TGTGCCAGCAGCTTGACAAGACAGGGGGTGAGGTCCACTGAAGCTTTCTTT | CASSLTRQGVRSTEAFF
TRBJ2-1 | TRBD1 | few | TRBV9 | TGTGCCAGCAGCCCCCGGGACAGGGCGTACAATGAGCAGTTCTTC | CASSPRDRAYNEQFF
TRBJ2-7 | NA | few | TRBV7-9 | TGTGCCAGCAGCCCAGGGACATCCTACGAGCAGTACTTC | CASSPGTSYEQYF
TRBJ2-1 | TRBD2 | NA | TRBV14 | TGTGCCAGCAGCCCTGGACTAGCGGGGTGGAACAATGAGCAGTTCTTC | CASSPGLAGWNNEQFF
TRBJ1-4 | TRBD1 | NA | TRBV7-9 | TGTGCCAGCAGCCCAAAGACAGGGTCTAATGAAAAACTGTTTTTT | CASSPKTGSNEKLFF
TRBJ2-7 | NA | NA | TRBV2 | TGTGCCAGCAGAGAAGGGGCAGTCAAAGCCTACGAGCAGTACTTC | CASREGAVKAYEQYF
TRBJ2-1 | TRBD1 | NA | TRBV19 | TGTGCCAGTAGTGCCACAGGGGGCCTCAATGAGCAGTTCTTC | CASSATGGLNEQFF
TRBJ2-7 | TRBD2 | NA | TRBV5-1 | TGCGCCAGCAGCCCGACTAGCGGGGGTTACGAGCAGTACTTC | CASSPTSGGYEQYF
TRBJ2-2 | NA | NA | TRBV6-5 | TGTGCCAGCAGTTACGGGCAGATTAACACCGGGGAGCTGTTTTTT | CASSYGQINTGELFF
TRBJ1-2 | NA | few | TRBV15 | TGTGCCACCAGCAGAGGAGGGGGAGATTATGGCTACACCTTC | CATSRGGGDYGYTF
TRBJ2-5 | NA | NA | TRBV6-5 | TGTGCCAGCAGTTTCGGAGGACAGAGAGAGACCCAGTACTTC | CASSFGGQRETQYF
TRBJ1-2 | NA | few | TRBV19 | TGTGCCAGTAGTGCCATAGGGGCGGGAAACTATGGCTACACCTTC | CASSAIGAGNYGYTF
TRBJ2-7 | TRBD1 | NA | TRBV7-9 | TGTGCCAGCAGCTCGCCCCCACCGACAGGGGAAGAGCAGTACTTC | CASSSPPPTGEEQYF
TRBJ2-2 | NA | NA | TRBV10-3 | TGTGCCATCAGGGCTAGCGTTAACACCGGGGAGCTGTTTTTT | CAIRASVNTGELFF
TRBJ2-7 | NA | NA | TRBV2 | TGTGCCAGCATCCAGACCTACGAGCAGTACTTC | CASIQTYEQYF
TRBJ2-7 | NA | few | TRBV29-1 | TGCAGCGGTTACAGGGCGGGCTACGAGCAGTACTTC | CSGYRAGYEQYF
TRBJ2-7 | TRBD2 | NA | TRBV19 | TGTGCCAGTAGTATCCGGCTAGCGGGGGGGGAGGAGCAGTACTTC | CASSIRLAGGEEQYF
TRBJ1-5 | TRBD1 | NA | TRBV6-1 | TGTGCCAGCAGTGGAACAGGGGGCGGTCAGCCCCAGCATTTT | CASSGTGGGQPQHF
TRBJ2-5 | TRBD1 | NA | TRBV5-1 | TGCGCCAGCAGCTTAGGACAGGCCCGGGAGACCCAGTACTTC | CASSLGQARETQYF
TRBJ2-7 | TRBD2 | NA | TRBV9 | TGTGCCAGCAGCCTAACTAGCGGGGGCTTCTACGAGCAGTACTTC | CASSLTSGGFYEQYF
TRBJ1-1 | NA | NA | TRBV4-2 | TGTGCCAGCAGCCAAGATCACGGGAACACTGAAGCTTTCTTT | CASSQDHGNTEAFF
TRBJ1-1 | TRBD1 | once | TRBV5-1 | TGCGCCAGCAGCTTGGCCATCGCGCCAGGGGGACCAGCTTTCTTT | CASSLAIAPGGPAFF
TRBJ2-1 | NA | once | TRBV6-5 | TGTGCCAGCAGTTACGGCACCTACAATGAGCAGTTCTTC | CASSYGTYNEQFF
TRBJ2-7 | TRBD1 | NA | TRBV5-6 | TGTGCCAGCAGCTGGGACAGGGGGGGTAGCGGGGGCATAAGCTACGAGCAGTACTTC | CASSWDRGGSGGISYEQYF
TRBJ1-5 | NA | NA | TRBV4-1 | TGCGCCAGCAGCCAAGTGGTATCAGGGCCAAATCAGCCCCAGCATTTT | CASSQVVSGPNQPQHF
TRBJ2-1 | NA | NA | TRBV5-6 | TGTGCCAGCAGCTCAGGAATCGTGTTTAGCAATGAGCAGTTCTTC | CASSSGIVFSNEQFF
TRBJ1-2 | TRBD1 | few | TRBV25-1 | TGTGCCAGCAGTGAACCATCTGGGACAGCTTATAATGGCTACACCTTC | CASSEPSGTAYNGYTF
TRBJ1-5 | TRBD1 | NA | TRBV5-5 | TGTGCCAGCAGCTTATCTACAGGGGCGGTTCAGCCCCAGCATTTT | CASSLSTGAVQPQHF
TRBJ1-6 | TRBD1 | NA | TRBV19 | TGTGCCAGTAGTATACCCACCCCGACAGGGAGCTCCTATAATTCACCCCTCCACTTT | CASSIPTPTGSSYNSPLHF
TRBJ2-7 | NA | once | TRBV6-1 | TGTGCCAGCAGTGAATTGGAGGCCGAGCAGTACTTC | CASSELEAEQYF
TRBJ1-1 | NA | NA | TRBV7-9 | TGTGCCAGCAGCTTATCTGGGACTTATGAAGCTTTCTTT | CASSLSGTYEAFF
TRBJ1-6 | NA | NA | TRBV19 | TGTGCCAGCCGTACGGTTGTCCGGCCTAGTTATAATTCACCCCTCCACTTT | CASRTVVRPSYNSPLHF
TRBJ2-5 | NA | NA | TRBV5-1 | TGCGCCAGCAGCTTGACAGGTGCTGGGGAGACCCAGTACTTC | CASSLTGAGETQYF
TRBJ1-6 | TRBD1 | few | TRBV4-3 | TGCGCCAGCAGCCAAGATGCGACAGGGTTGAGTTCACCCCTCCACTTT | CASSQDATGLSSPLHF
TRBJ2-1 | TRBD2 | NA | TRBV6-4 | TGTGCCAGCAGTGACGTCGTAGCGGGGGGTTACAATGAGCAGTTCTTC | CASSDVVAGGYNEQFF
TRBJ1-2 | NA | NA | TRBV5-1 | TGCGCCAGCAGCCCGGGAGGAGTAACTAACTATGGCTACACCTTC | CASSPGGVTNYGYTF
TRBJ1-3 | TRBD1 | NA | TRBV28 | TGTGCCAGCAGTTCCGGGACAGGCGTCTCTGGAAACACCATATATTTT | CASSSGTGVSGNTIYF
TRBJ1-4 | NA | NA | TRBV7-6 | TGTGCCAGCAGCTCCCGGGGCGGGGGGCCTAATGAAAAACTGTTTTTT | CASSSRGGGPNEKLFF